The present T cell receptor beta chain was sequenced within a study of T cell changes during pregnancy in multiple sclerosis. Method: immunoSEQ multiplex PCR; TCRdb's copy keeps in-frame clones and lacks some. The table includes tens of thousands of clones, roughly nine tenths detected once. This TCR derives from a female donor with multiple sclerosis, enrolled in a pregnancy study. Specimen: peripheral blood, collected before pregnancy.

CDR3 nucleotides: TGTGCCAGCACACAGCGGGGGTGGGATGAGCAGTTCTTC. Protein sequence: CASTQRGWDEQFF. The chain joins TRBV5-8 to TRBJ2-1; 8 bases fit TRBD2. This CDR3 is built from 13 residues. CDR1 and CDR2 from the germline V gene are SGHTS and YDEGEE. Trimming removed 6 bases from V and 8 bases from J; junction bases left unmatched: 7.